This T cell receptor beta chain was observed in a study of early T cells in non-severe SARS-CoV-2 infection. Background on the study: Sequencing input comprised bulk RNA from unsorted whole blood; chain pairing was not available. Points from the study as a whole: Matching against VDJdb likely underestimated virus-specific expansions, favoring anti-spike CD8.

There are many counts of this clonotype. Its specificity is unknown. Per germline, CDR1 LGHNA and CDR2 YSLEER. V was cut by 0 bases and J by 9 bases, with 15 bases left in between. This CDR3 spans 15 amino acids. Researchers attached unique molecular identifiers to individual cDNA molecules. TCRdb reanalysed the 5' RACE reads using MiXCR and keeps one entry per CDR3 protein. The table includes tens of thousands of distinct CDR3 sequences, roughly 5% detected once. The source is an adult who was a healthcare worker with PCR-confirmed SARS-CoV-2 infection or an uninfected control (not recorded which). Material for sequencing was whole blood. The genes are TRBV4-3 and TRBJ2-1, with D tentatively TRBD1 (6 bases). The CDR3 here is CASSQEYTRGGEQFF. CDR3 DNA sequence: TGCGCCAGCAGCCAAGAATACACCCGAGGGGGTGAGCAGTTCTTC.